This T cell receptor (beta chain) was documented in a study of blood T cell repertoires in COVID-19. Sequencing was performed with immunoSEQ multiplex PCR; in TCRdb, only in-frame clones are kept and a portion is missing. The table includes about 250,000 clones, under 85% detected once. In germline, CDR1 is LNHDA, CDR2 SQIVND (reference sequence). Trimming pared 3 bases from V and 7 bases from J, leaving 13 bases between. CDR3 length equals 14 residues. This sequence joins TRBV19 and TRBJ1-5; no clear D gene. Specimen: peripheral blood. This sequence originates from a human donor with COVID-19, enrolled during active disease. The donor label of this sample is uncertain. CDR3 residues: CASSMKLREQPQHF. The DNA of the CDR3 is TGTGCCAGTAGTATGAAGTTGAGGGAACAGCCCCAGCATTTT.